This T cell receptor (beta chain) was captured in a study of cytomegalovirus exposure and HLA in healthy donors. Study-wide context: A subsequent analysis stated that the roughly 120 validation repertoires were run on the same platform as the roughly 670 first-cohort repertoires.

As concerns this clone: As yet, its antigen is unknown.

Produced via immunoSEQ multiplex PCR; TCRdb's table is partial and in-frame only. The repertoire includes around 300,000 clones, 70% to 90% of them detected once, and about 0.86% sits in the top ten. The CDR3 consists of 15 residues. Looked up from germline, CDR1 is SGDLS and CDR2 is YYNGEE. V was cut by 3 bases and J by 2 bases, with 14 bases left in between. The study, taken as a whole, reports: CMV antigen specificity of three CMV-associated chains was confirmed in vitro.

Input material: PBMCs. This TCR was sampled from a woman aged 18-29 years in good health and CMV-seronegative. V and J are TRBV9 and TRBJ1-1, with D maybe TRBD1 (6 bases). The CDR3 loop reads CASSAVGQINTEAFF. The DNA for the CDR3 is TGTGCCAGCAGCGCCGTTGGACAGATCAACACTGAAGCTTTCTTT.